Listed below are T cell receptor beta chains from one sample, sequenced in a study of cytomegalovirus exposure and HLA in healthy donors. Data came from immunoSEQ multiplex PCR; TCRdb stores just in-frame clones and leaves some out. The sample has around 150,000 clones, about 80% seen once. The specimen sequenced was PBMCs. Receptors originate from a woman aged 50 to 60 in good health and CMV-seronegative. The CDR3 runs from the conserved cysteine through the conserved F or W. D genes are given only for firm matches. Size values are once, few and many counts, or a class for expanded clones, and some rows have none.

D | size | J | V | DNA | CDR3
. | . | TRBJ2-7 | TRBV9 | TGTGCCAGCAGCGTAGGGTCAGGGGTATGGTACGAGCAGTACTTC | CASSVGSGVWYEQYF
TRBD1 | . | TRBJ2-7 | TRBV7-9 | TGTGCCAGCAGCCCCGACAGGGCGAATGACGAGCAGTACTTC | CASSPDRANDEQYF
. | . | TRBJ1-1 | TRBV28 | TGTGCCAGCAGTCAGATACAGGGACCCACTGAAGCTTTCTTT | CASSQIQGPTEAFF
. | . | TRBJ2-1 | TRBV14 | TGTGCCAGCAGCCAAAAGTTGGTCCGACAGCACAATGAGCAGTTCTTC | CASSQKLVRQHNEQFF
. | . | TRBJ2-2 | TRBV7-9 | TGTGCCAGCAGCGCGCCGGGACTCAGGGACACCGGGGAGCTGTTTTTT | CASSAPGLRDTGELFF
. | . | TRBJ1-3 | TRBV5-5 | TGTGCCAGCAGCTTGTCGGGGAATGGAAACACCATATATTTT | CASSLSGNGNTIYF
. | few | TRBJ1-1 | TRBV9 | TGTGCCAGCAGCGCTAGCGGGGGCCCGAACACTGAAGCTTTCTTT | CASSASGGPNTEAFF
. | . | TRBJ2-7 | TRBV11-3 | TGTGCCAGCAGCTTCGGAGGGTCCCACGAGCAGTACTTC | CASSFGGSHEQYF
. | . | TRBJ1-2 | TRBV7-2 | TGTGCCAGCAGCTTAGACAGGACCCCCGGCTACACCTTC | CASSLDRTPGYTF
TRBD1 | . | TRBJ1-1 | TRBV7-9 | TGTGCCAGCAGCACGCGACAGGGAGAAGCTTTCTTT | CASSTRQGEAFF
. | . | TRBJ2-5 | TRBV7-6 | TGTGCCAGCAGCTTACGGAGCCTGGAGACCCAGTACTTC | CASSLRSLETQYF
TRBD1 | . | TRBJ2-7 | TRBV7-3 | TGTGCCAGCAGCTTATCGTCAGGACAGGCCTACTCCTACGAGCAGTACTTC | CASSLSSGQAYSYEQYF
. | . | TRBJ2-1 | TRBV15 | TGTGCCACCAGCAGAGATGGGCAGAGCTACAATGAGCAGTTCTTC | CATSRDGQSYNEQFF
TRBD1 | . | TRBJ1-1 | TRBV6-4 | TGTGCCAGCAGTGACTCCGCCGGGGACAGGGTTGTGGCTTTCTTT | CASSDSAGDRVVAFF
. | few | TRBJ2-1 | TRBV7-9 | TGTGCCAGCAGCAGAGCGACAGGAGTCACCTTTCTTGAGCAGTTCTTC | CASSRATGVTFLEQFF
TRBD1 | once | TRBJ2-7 | TRBV2 | TGTGCCAGCAGTCCGACAGGGGCCATCTTCCCTAAGACGGGCGAGCAGTACTTC | CASSPTGAIFPKTGEQYF
. | . | TRBJ2-6 | TRBV5-6 | TGTGCCAGCAGCCGCGGGGTAGATTCTGGGGCCAACGTCCTGACTTTC | CASSRGVDSGANVLTF
TRBD1 | . | TRBJ2-7 | TRBV9 | TGTGCCAGCAGCGGGACAGGGGGCTTTCGTTACGAGCAGTACTTC | CASSGTGGFRYEQYF
TRBD2 | . | TRBJ2-7 | TRBV11-3 | TGTGCCAGCAGCGATCCGGGACTAGCGGGAACAAGTGAGCAGTACTTC | CASSDPGLAGTSEQYF
. | few | TRBJ1-1 | TRBV27 | TGTGCCGGGCGAGGGCAACCGAACACTGAAGCTTTCTTT | CAGRGQPNTEAFF
TRBD1 | . | TRBJ1-1 | TRBV9 | TGTGCCAGCAGCGGAACAGGGGGCCAGCGGGCTTTCTTT | CASSGTGGQRAFF
. | . | TRBJ2-4 | TRBV5-1 | TGCGCCAGCAGCTCCAATCCGGGGTCCTTAGCCAAAAACATTCAGTACTTC | CASSSNPGSLAKNIQYF
TRBD2 | . | TRBJ2-3 | TRBV4-1 | TGCGCCAGCAGCCAAGATACCCTTGGGCTAGCGGGAGAAGCAGATACGCAGTATTTT | CASSQDTLGLAGEADTQYF
. | . | TRBJ1-3 | TRBV6-6 | TGTGCCAGCAGGTCCAGGGGTGGCTCTGGAAACACCATATATTTT | CASRSRGGSGNTIYF
. | . | TRBJ1-2 | TRBV20-1 | TGCAGTGCTGTGGCAAACTATGGCTACACCTTC | CSAVANYGYTF